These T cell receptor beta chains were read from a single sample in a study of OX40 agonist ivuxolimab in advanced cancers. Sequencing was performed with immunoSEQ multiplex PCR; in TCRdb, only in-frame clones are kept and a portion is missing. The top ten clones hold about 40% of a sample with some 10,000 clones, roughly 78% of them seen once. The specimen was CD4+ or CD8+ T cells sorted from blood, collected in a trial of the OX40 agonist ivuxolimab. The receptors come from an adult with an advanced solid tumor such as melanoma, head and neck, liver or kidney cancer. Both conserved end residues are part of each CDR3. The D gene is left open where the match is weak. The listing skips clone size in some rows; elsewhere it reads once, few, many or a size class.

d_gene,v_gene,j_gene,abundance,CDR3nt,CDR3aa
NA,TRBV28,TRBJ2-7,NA,TGTGCCAGCAGTTTCGATAGGCGCGAGCAGTACTTC,CASSFDRREQYF
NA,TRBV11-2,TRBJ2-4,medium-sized,TGTGCCACCGACGACGGAATAGCCAAAAACATTCAGTACTTC,CATDDGIAKNIQYF
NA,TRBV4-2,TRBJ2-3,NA,TGTGCCAGCAGCCAATTGGCAGGGGGGACAGATACGCAGTATTTT,CASSQLAGGTDTQYF
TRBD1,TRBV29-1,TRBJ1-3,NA,TGCAGCGTTCACGGACGGCGGACAGGGGAAGTAGTAAACACCATATATTTT,CSVHGRRTGEVVNTIYF
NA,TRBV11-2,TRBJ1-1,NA,TGTGCCAGCAGCCCCGGACACAACACTGAAGCTTTCTTT,CASSPGHNTEAFF
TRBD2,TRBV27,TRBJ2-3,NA,TGTGCCAGCAGTCCCGGACTAGCGGGAGGGACTACGCAGTATTTT,CASSPGLAGGTTQYF
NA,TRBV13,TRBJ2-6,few,TGTGCCAGCAGCTTGTCAGGGGAACCCTCTGGGGCCAACGTCCTGACTTTC,CASSLSGEPSGANVLTF
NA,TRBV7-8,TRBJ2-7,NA,TGTGCCAGCAGCTTAGCCAGCGCCATCGAGCAGTACTTC,CASSLASAIEQYF
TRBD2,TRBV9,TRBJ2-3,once,TGTGCCAGCAGCGTAGCTAGCGGGGCTTATTCTAGCACAGATACGCAGTATTTT,CASSVASGAYSSTDTQYF
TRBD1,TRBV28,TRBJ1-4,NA,TGTGCCAGCAGTTCCCTCCGACAGGGAGGGGCACTGGGTGAAAAACTGTTTTTT,CASSSLRQGGALGEKLFF
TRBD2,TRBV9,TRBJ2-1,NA,TGTGCCAGCAGCCTTGTCGCTAGCGGGAGTAGCCCCAATGAGCAGTTCTTC,CASSLVASGSSPNEQFF
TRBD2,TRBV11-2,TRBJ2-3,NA,TGTGCCAGCACCCAGACTAGCGGGGGTGAAGGGCAGTATTTT,CASTQTSGGEGQYF
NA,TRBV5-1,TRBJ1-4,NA,TGCGCCAGCAGCCCGGGGCGGGGAGTCAGCGAAAAACTGTTTTTT,CASSPGRGVSEKLFF
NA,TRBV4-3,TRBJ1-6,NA,TGCGCCAGCAGCCAAGATCCTCTTAATAATTCACCCCTCCACTTT,CASSQDPLNNSPLHF
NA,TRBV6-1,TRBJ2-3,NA,TGTGCCAGCAGTGATAATACCGCCACAGATACGCAGTATTTT,CASSDNTATDTQYF
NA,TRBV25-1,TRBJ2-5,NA,TGTGCCAGCAGTGCAAAGGGTTATAAGCAGTACTTC,CASSAKGYKQYF
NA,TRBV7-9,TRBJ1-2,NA,TGTGCCAGCAGCTTAGGGCCCGGCGGTGGCTACACCTTC,CASSLGPGGGYTF
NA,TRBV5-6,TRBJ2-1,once,TGTGCCAGCAGCGAACAGTACAATGAGCAGTTCTTC,CASSEQYNEQFF
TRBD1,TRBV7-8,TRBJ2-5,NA,TGTGCCAGCAGCTTAGCACCGGGACAGGGGAGAGAGACCCAGTACTTC,CASSLAPGQGRETQYF
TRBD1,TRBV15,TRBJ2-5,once,TGTGCCACCAGCAAAGGACAGGGATCAGAGACCCAGTACTTC,CATSKGQGSETQYF
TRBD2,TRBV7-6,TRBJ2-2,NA,TGTGCCAGCAGGTGGGGACTAGCGGACACCGGGGAGCTGTTTTTT,CASRWGLADTGELFF
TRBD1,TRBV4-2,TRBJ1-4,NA,TGTGCCAGCAGCTCGAGGATAACAGGGGGAACGGAAAAACTGTTTTTT,CASSSRITGGTEKLFF
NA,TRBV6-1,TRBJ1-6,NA,TGTGCCAGCAGGACGAGCTATAATTCACCCCTCCACTTT,CASRTSYNSPLHF
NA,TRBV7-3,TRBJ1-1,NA,TGTGCCAGCAGCCCTCACCCTTCGGGCCTGGGGAACACTGAAGCTTTCTTT,CASSPHPSGLGNTEAFF
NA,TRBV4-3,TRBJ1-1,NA,TGCGCCAGCAGCCCATCGGGAGGGAACACTGAAGCTTTCTTT,CASSPSGGNTEAFF
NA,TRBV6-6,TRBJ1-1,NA,TGTGCCAGCAGTAGCCTTGGGGTAGCTTTCTTT,CASSSLGVAFF
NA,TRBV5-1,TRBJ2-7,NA,TGCGCCAGCAGCTCGGTGGGGTCCGAGCAGTACTTC,CASSSVGSEQYF
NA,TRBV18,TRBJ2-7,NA,TGTGCCAGCTCCCCTGACGGATACGAGCAGTACTTC,CASSPDGYEQYF
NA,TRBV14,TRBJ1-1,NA,TGTGCCAGCAGCCAAGGATCGGGCGCTGAAGCTTTCTTT,CASSQGSGAEAFF
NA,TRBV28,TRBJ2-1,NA,TGTGCCAGCAGTTTAGGGGTGAGCGATGAGCAGTTCTTC,CASSLGVSDEQFF
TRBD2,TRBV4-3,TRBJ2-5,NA,TGCGCCAGCAGCCGCCGACTAGCGGAAGAGACCCAGTACTTC,CASSRRLAEETQYF
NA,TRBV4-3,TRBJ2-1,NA,TGCGCCAGCAGCCAAAGTCTACATAATGAGCAGTTCTTC,CASSQSLHNEQFF
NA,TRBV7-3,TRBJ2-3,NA,TGTGCCAGCAGCTTAAGTTTCGGGCCGGATACGCAGTATTTT,CASSLSFGPDTQYF
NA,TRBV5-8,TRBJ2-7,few,TGTGCCAGCAGCTTGTTGGGGAACTACGAGCAGTACTTC,CASSLLGNYEQYF
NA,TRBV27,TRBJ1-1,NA,TGTGCCAGCAGTCCCTTTTGGGACCAAGGAAACACTGAAGCTTTCTTT,CASSPFWDQGNTEAFF
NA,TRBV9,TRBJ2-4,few,TGTGCCAGCAGCCCACCCGAGAGGGAGGACATTCAGTACTTC,CASSPPEREDIQYF
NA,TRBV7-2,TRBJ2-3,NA,TGTGCCAGCAGCTTAGGGCAAAACACAGATACGCAGTATTTT,CASSLGQNTDTQYF
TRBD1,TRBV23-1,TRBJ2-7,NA,TGCGCCAGCAGTCAATCGCTCGGGACAGGGAGCTCCTACGAGCAGTACTTC,CASSQSLGTGSSYEQYF
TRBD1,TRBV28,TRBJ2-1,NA,TGTGCCAGCACTTCTGGGGACAGGGTCCCCTACAATGAGCAGTTCTTC,CASTSGDRVPYNEQFF
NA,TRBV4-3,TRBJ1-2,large,TGCGCCAGCAGCCAAGATCGGGTGGGCCAGTCTCACACCTTC,CASSQDRVGQSHTF
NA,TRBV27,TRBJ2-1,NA,TGTGCCAGCAGCTACAGGGACCAAGACAATGAGCAGTTCTTC,CASSYRDQDNEQFF
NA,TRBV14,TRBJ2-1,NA,TGTGCCAGCAGCTTCTTCGGCAGCAATGAGCAGTTCTTC,CASSFFGSNEQFF
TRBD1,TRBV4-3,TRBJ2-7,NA,TGCGCCAGCAGCCAAGGCTCGCAGGGGGACAGGGGGTACGAGCAGTACTTC,CASSQGSQGDRGYEQYF